The source of this T cell receptor beta chain is a study of beta chain features in type 1 diabetes. This CDR3 contains 15 residues. Germline-derived CDR1 and CDR2 are LNHNV and YYDKDF (reference sequence). With 2 bases removed from V and 4 bases from J, the gap between germline ends came to 13 bases. Expressed TCRB transcripts got sequenced, as all isolated RNA was reverse transcribed. Assay used: immunoSEQ multiplex PCR; TCRdb lists only in-frame clones, some missing. The table shows 250,000 or so clones, with under 70% occurring only once. This sequence was found in a man under 40 in good health. The chain has TRBV15 and TRBJ2-3, with D tentatively TRBD1 (6 bases). The sequenced sample was naive CD4+ T cells from blood. CDR3 loop: CATSRRPQGADTQYF. CDR3 bases: TGTGCCACCAGCAGACGGCCACAGGGTGCAGATACGCAGTATTTT.